Listed below are T cell receptor beta chains from one sample, sequenced in a study of blood T cell repertoires in COVID-19. Only in-frame clones appear in the TCRdb table, and some are missing; sequencing was by immunoSEQ multiplex PCR. The data show under 300,000 clones, roughly 90% seen once. The sequenced sample was peripheral blood. The receptors originated from a woman aged 30 to 39 with acute or convalescent COVID-19. Each CDR3 is given with its conserved first and last residue. A D gene is named only where the DNA matches it firmly. Clone size is shown for a subset of rows, as once, few, many or a class of expanded clone.

j_gene: TRBJ1-6
abundance: NA
d_gene: NA
v_gene: TRBV19
CDR3nt: TGTGCCACAAGGACGGGAGCTTATAATTCACCCCTCCACTTT
CDR3aa: CATRTGAYNSPLHF

j_gene: TRBJ2-5
abundance: few
d_gene: TRBD2
v_gene: TRBV19
CDR3nt: TGTGCCAGTAGTATTGCGGGAGTAGAGACCCAGTACTTC
CDR3aa: CASSIAGVETQYF

j_gene: TRBJ1-1
abundance: NA
d_gene: TRBD1
v_gene: TRBV19
CDR3nt: TGTGCCAGTAGTATAGCCGCGACAGGGGCGGTGAGCACTGAAGCTTTCTTT
CDR3aa: CASSIAATGAVSTEAFF

j_gene: TRBJ2-7
abundance: NA
d_gene: TRBD1
v_gene: TRBV6-2/TRBV6-3
CDR3nt: TGTGCCAGCAGTTATTATTCCGGGACAGCGTACGAGCAGTACTTC
CDR3aa: CASSYYSGTAYEQYF

j_gene: TRBJ1-5
abundance: NA
d_gene: NA
v_gene: TRBV28
CDR3nt: TGTGCCAGCAGTCCTATCCCCGGACTGACCAATCAGCCCCAGCATTTT
CDR3aa: CASSPIPGLTNQPQHF

j_gene: TRBJ2-1
abundance: NA
d_gene: NA
v_gene: TRBV5-4
CDR3nt: TGTGCCAGCAGCGGACGGAGGTCCCCCTTCAATGAGCAGTTCTTC
CDR3aa: CASSGRRSPFNEQFF

j_gene: TRBJ1-1
abundance: NA
d_gene: NA
v_gene: TRBV19
CDR3nt: TGTGCCAGTTTACCAGGGGCGTCGAACACTGAAGCTTTCTTT
CDR3aa: CASLPGASNTEAFF

j_gene: TRBJ2-3
abundance: once
d_gene: NA
v_gene: TRBV6-2/TRBV6-3
CDR3nt: TGTGCCAGCAGTTACGGGGCCTCGCAGTATTTT
CDR3aa: CASSYGASQYF

j_gene: TRBJ2-1
abundance: NA
d_gene: TRBD2
v_gene: TRBV27
CDR3nt: TGTGCCAGCAGTTTATCAAGCGGGACCCACAATGAGCAGTTCTTC
CDR3aa: CASSLSSGTHNEQFF

j_gene: TRBJ1-5
abundance: NA
d_gene: NA
v_gene: TRBV6-5
CDR3nt: TGTGCCAGCAGTTCCCGGCGGGCGGAGCAGCCCCAGCATTTT
CDR3aa: CASSSRRAEQPQHF

j_gene: TRBJ2-3
abundance: NA
d_gene: TRBD2
v_gene: TRBV6-4
CDR3nt: TGTGCCAGCAGCCCCGGGACTAGCGGCACAGATACGCAGTATTTT
CDR3aa: CASSPGTSGTDTQYF

j_gene: TRBJ2-2
abundance: NA
d_gene: NA
v_gene: TRBV9
CDR3nt: TGTGCCAGCAGCGTGGGCCCGGCCCCTGGTGGGGAGCTGTTTTTT
CDR3aa: CASSVGPAPGGELFF

j_gene: TRBJ1-4
abundance: NA
d_gene: NA
v_gene: TRBV6-5
CDR3nt: TGTGCCAGCAGTTACGGGACGGGACTAAAACTGTTTTTT
CDR3aa: CASSYGTGLKLFF

j_gene: TRBJ2-7
abundance: NA
d_gene: NA
v_gene: TRBV10-3
CDR3nt: TGTGCCATAAGTAGGGAGAGCTCCTACGAGCAGTACTTC
CDR3aa: CAISRESSYEQYF

j_gene: TRBJ2-1
abundance: NA
d_gene: NA
v_gene: TRBV7-3
CDR3nt: TGTGCCAGTTCACAGTTGGGCTCCTACAATGAGCAGTTCTTC
CDR3aa: CASSQLGSYNEQFF